The 20 T cell receptor beta chains below all came from one sample that was sequenced in a study of blood T cell repertoires in COVID-19. Clones were read by immunoSEQ multiplex PCR, and TCRdb kept only the in-frame ones, dropping some. This table has 150,000 or so clones, roughly 90% appearing once. Sequencing used PBMCs or T cells enriched from blood (not recorded which). The receptors were gathered from a woman aged 25 to 45 with acute COVID-19.

This clone came up a few times. The CDR3 DNA sequence: TGTGCCAGCAGCTTGGGGAGGGGAGAAGCTTTCTTT. It is translated as CASSLGRGEAFF. The rearrangement uses TRBV5-6 and TRBJ1-1; D is perhaps TRBD1 (5 bases). V was clipped by 0 bases and J by 8 bases, with 8 bases between them. The CDR3 extends over 12 amino acids. The germline V gene encodes CDR1 SGHDT and CDR2 YYEEEE.

V gene TRBV10-3 combines with J gene TRBJ1-1; no firm D call. The germline V gene encodes CDR1 ENHRY and CDR2 SYGVKD. Trimming took off 2 bases at V and 1 base at J, with 5 bases between the two ends. This CDR3 comprises 13 residues. The chain's CDR3 is CAISELKNTEAFF. As DNA, the CDR3 is TGTGCCATCAGTGAGCTAAAGAACACTGAAGCTTTCTTT.

The table lists this clone with a few counts. This rearrangement joins TRBV6-2 or TRBV6-3 to TRBJ1-2; D uncertain. Per the germline V gene, CDR1 is MNHEY and CDR2 is SVGEGT. CDR3 length: 14 residues. The germline V and J ends were trimmed by 6 bases and 2 bases, with 13 bases remaining between them. CDR3 nucleotides: TGTGCCAGCAGCCTCCCCGGGGTCAACTATGGCTACACCTTC. Residues: CASSLPGVNYGYTF.

This clone was detected once. The genes are TRBV4-1 and TRBJ1-4; 7 bases align to TRBD1. V lost 6 bases and J lost 8; bases outside the gene matches: 12. CDR1 and CDR2 from the germline V gene are MGHRA and YSYEKL. The CDR3 totals 15 residues. This chain's CDR3 is CASSPTGQPSEKLFF. As DNA, the CDR3 is TGCGCCAGCAGTCCGACGGGACAGCCCAGCGAAAAACTGTTTTTT.

The rearrangement links TRBV6-2 or TRBV6-3 to TRBJ1-2, with D unclear. With 2 bases removed from V and 2 bases from J, the gap between germline ends came to 3 bases. This CDR3 spans 12 amino acids. Germline loops: CDR1 MNHEY, CDR2 SVGEGT. The chain's CDR3 is CASSYGNYGYTF. CDR3 nucleotide sequence: TGTGCCAGCAGTTACGGCAACTATGGCTACACCTTC.

This clone was found once. The genes are TRBV5-1 and TRBJ2-7; TRBD2 is a possible D gene (6 bases). CDR3 size: 15 residues. Between the trimmed V and J ends, which lost 4 bases and 7 bases, there was a span of 21 bases. Germline-derived CDR1 and CDR2 are SGHRS and YFSETQ. The CDR3 DNA sequence: TGCGCCAGCAGCCCGTCCTCTAGCGACTTCGGTGAGCAGTACTTC. Amino acids: CASSPSSSDFGEQYF.

This chain uses TRBV15 with TRBJ2-1; 10 bases fit TRBD2. Unmatched junction bases numbered 3, after V lost 4 bases and J lost 0 bases. Germline values: CDR1 LNHNV, CDR2 YYDKDF (reference sequence). The CDR3 covers 16 residues. CDR3 DNA: TGTGCCACCAGCATTGGACTAGCGGCCTCCTACAATGAGCAGTTCTTC. Residues: CATSIGLAASYNEQFF. Filled out from reference TRBV15 and TRBJ2-1, the complete variable domain reads DAMVIQNPRYQVTQFGKPVTLSCSQTLNHNVMYWYQQKSSQAPKLLFHYYDKDFNNEADTPDNFQSRRPNTSFCFLDIRSPGLGDTAMYLCATSIGLAASYNEQFFGPGTRLTVL.

V gene TRBV27 combines with J gene TRBJ2-7; D might be TRBD2 (6 bases). V was trimmed by 5 bases and J by 0 bases, leaving 11 bases between them. Germline V gene sequence: CDR1 MNHEY, CDR2 SMNVEV (reference sequence). The CDR3 has 14 amino acids. In DNA form, the CDR3 reads TGTGCCAGCAGTAGACTAGGGAGCTCCTACGAGCAGTACTTC. It specifies CASSRLGSSYEQYF.

The genes are TRBV7-2 and TRBJ1-2; D may be TRBD1 (5 bases). This CDR3 spans 14 amino acids. The V end lost 3 bases, the J end lost 6 bases, and 14 bases lay between the germline ends. The germline V gene encodes CDR1 SGHTA and CDR2 FQGNSA. In nucleotides, the CDR3 is TGTGCCAGCAGCTTGGTACAGGACTACAATGGCTACACCTTC. It specifies CASSLVQDYNGYTF.

This clone appeared a few times. J is TRBJ1-6 and V is TRBV3-1 (or the pseudogene TRBV3-2), with D perhaps matching TRBD1 (5 bases). Trimming took 6 bases from V and 6 from J, leaving 21 bases between them. Germline V gene data show CDR1 as LGHDT and CDR2 as YNNKEL (reference sequence). This CDR3 region has 17 residues. CDR3 region: CASRRGRGADRNSPLHF. The CDR3 region has the DNA TGTGCCAGCAGACGCGGGAGGGGCGCAGATCGTAATTCACCCCTCCACTTT.

This clone was recorded a few times. The rearrangement uses TRBV19 and TRBJ1-6, with TRBD1 identical over 10 bases. Germline V lookup: CDR1 LNHDA, CDR2 SQIVND (reference sequence). CDR3 length: 17 amino acids. With 4 bases clipped from V and 6 bases from J, the junction kept 9 bases outside the gene matches. The DNA of the CDR3 is TGTGCCAGTAGTACGACAGGGGGCGATTGGAGTAATTCACCCCTCCACTTT. It specifies CASSTTGGDWSNSPLHF.

This sequence joins TRBV11-2 and TRBJ2-7; TRBD1 matches at 7 bases. The V segment lost 4 bases and the J segment 7 bases; nucleotides outside the gene matches: 10. Looked up from germline, CDR1 is SGHAT and CDR2 is FQNNGV. This CDR3 spans 14 amino acids. The CDR3 is CASSSPTGQGEQYF. The CDR3 nucleotides read TGTGCCAGCAGCTCCCCGACAGGGCAAGGGGAGCAGTACTTC. Full variable domain (remainder filled in from reference TRBV11-2 and TRBJ2-7): EAGVAQSPRYKIIEKRQSVAFWCNPISGHATLYWYQQILGQGPKLLIQFQNNGVVDDSQLPKDRFSAERLKGVDSTLKIQPAKLEDSAVYLCASSSPTGQGEQYFGPGTRLTVT.

The chain joins TRBV7-9 to TRBJ2-1, with a possible D match to TRBD2 (7 bases). V gave up 0 bases and J gave up 2 bases, with 14 bases separating them. The CDR3 contains 17 residues. CDR1 is SEHNR and CDR2 is FQNEAQ in the germline V gene (reference sequence). Here the CDR3 DNA reads TGTGCCAGCAGCTTAGCAGGTGGCGGGGGCGCCTACAATGAGCAGTTCTTC. Amino acid sequence: CASSLAGGGGAYNEQFF.

V gene TRBV9 combines with J gene TRBJ1-2; 8 bases align to TRBD1. Germline V lookup: CDR1 SGDLS, CDR2 YYNGEE. The CDR3 covers 15 residues. With 0 bases clipped from V and 8 bases from J, the junction kept 9 bases outside the gene matches. This CDR3 is CASSVGVGQGWGYTF. As DNA, the CDR3 is TGTGCCAGCAGCGTAGGGGTCGGACAGGGATGGGGCTACACCTTC.

The V call is TRBV4-1, the J call TRBJ1-3; 7 nucleotides agree with TRBD1. Losses at the gene ends were 0 bases for V and 0 bases for J; bases not matched to a gene: 5. This CDR3 has 17 residues. Germline CDR1 reads MGHRA; CDR2 reads YSYEKL. CDR3 sequence: CASSQDDRADSGNTIYF. Here the CDR3 DNA reads TGCGCCAGCAGCCAAGACGACAGGGCGGACTCTGGAAACACCATATATTTT.

J is TRBJ2-7 and V is TRBV5-4; D possibly corresponds to TRBD2 (5 bases). Per germline, CDR1 SGHNT and CDR2 YYREEE (reference sequence). Trimming removed 5 bases at V and 1 base at J, with 13 bases between. This CDR3 spans 14 amino acids. The CDR3 loop reads CASRANGLSYEQYF. DNA for the CDR3: TGTGCCAGCAGGGCTAACGGACTTTCCTACGAGCAGTACTTC.

The rearrangement uses TRBV7-8 and TRBJ2-4; D might be TRBD1 (6 bases). This CDR3 comprises 18 residues. Germline-derived CDR1 and CDR2 are SGHVS and FQNEAQ. The germline V and J ends were trimmed by 0 bases and 0 bases, with 15 bases remaining between them. CDR3 loop: CASSLARQVPLAKNIQYF. For the CDR3, the DNA is TGTGCCAGCAGCTTAGCCCGACAGGTACCATTAGCCAAAAACATTCAGTACTTC.

The sample holds a few counts of this clone. The chain couples TRBV7-9 to TRBJ2-3; TRBD2 matches 14 bases. This CDR3 comprises 19 residues. The V and J ends lost 6 bases and 3 bases, in that order; junction bases with no gene match: 14. The germline V gene has CDR1 SEHNR and CDR2 FQNEAQ (reference sequence). CDR3 region: CASSTKTGTSGSWTDTQYF. DNA for the CDR3: TGTGCCAGCAGTACTAAAACCGGGACTAGCGGGAGTTGGACAGATACGCAGTATTTT. Complete variable domain (other parts from reference TRBV7-9 and TRBJ2-3): DTGVSQNPRHKITKRGQNVTFRCDPISEHNRLYWYRQTLGQGPEFLTYFQNEAQLEKSRLLSDRFSAERPKGSFSTLEIQRTEQGDSAMYLCASSTKTGTSGSWTDTQYFGPGTRLTVL.

The CDR3 DNA reads as TGTGCCTGGAGTAGAGATGACAGGGCTTTATATGGCTACACCTTC. It specifies CAWSRDDRALYGYTF. The genes are TRBV30 and TRBJ1-2, with 7 bases matching TRBD1. Germline assignment: CDR1 GTSNPN and CDR2 SVGIG (reference sequence). Trimming cost V 2 bases and J 5 bases; bases outside gene matches: 11. CDR3 length: 15 amino acids. Filled out from reference TRBV30 and TRBJ1-2, the complete variable domain reads SQTIHQWPATLVQPVGSPLSLECTVEGTSNPNLYWYRQAAGRGLQLLFYSVGIGQISSEVPQNLSASRPQDRQFILSSKKLLLSDSGFYLCAWSRDDRALYGYTFGSGTRLTVV.

The chain uses TRBV4-2 and TRBJ2-7, with 8 nucleotides matching TRBD1. The J segment lost 4 bases and the V segment lost 0 bases, leaving 11 bases of the junction unmatched. The V gene's germline CDR1 is LGHNA and CDR2 YNFKEQ. There are 17 residues in the CDR3. The CDR3: CASSQDSSWQGAYEQYF. The CDR3 nucleotides read TGTGCCAGCAGCCAAGATTCATCATGGCAGGGGGCGTACGAGCAGTACTTC.